Following are 17 T cell receptor beta chains from one sample sequenced in a study of cytomegalovirus exposure and HLA in healthy donors. Assay used: immunoSEQ multiplex PCR; TCRdb lists only in-frame clones, some missing. This sample yields some 270,000 clones, of which approximately 86% are seen a single time; approximately 1% belongs to the top ten. Sequencing was performed on PBMCs. These receptors were taken from a woman aged 18-29 years in good health and CMV-seronegative.

The V call is TRBV2, the J call TRBJ2-1, with 10 bases that match TRBD2. The CDR3 has 16 amino acids. The germline V gene encodes CDR1 SNHLY and CDR2 FYNNEI. The J segment lost 3 bases and the V segment lost 5 bases, leaving 7 bases of the junction unmatched. CDR3 DNA: TGTGCCAGCAGTATATTAGCGGGAGGATACTACAATGAGCAGTTCTTC. Translating gives CASSILAGGYYNEQFF.

The chain couples TRBV2 to TRBJ2-6, with 7 positions matching TRBD1. CDR3 length: 13 residues. The trim removed 6 bases at V and 8 bases at J, leaving 4 bases unmatched. Germline V gene data show CDR1 as SNHLY and CDR2 as FYNNEI. The CDR3 DNA is TGTGCCAGCAGCCAGACAGGGACCAACGTCCTGACTTTC. It is translated as CASSQTGTNVLTF.

V usage is TRBV28 and J usage is TRBJ1-1; D not certain. CDR1 is MDHEN, CDR2 SYDVKM, per germline. CDR3 length: 16 residues. Trimming stripped 2 bases from V and 0 bases from J, with 13 bases between. In nucleotides, the CDR3 is TGTGCCAGCAGTTTAGGAGGGAATAGGATGAACACTGAAGCTTTCTTT. Its protein is CASSLGGNRMNTEAFF.

The chain couples TRBV2 to TRBJ2-5, with 7 bases matching TRBD2. Per the germline V gene, CDR1 is SNHLY and CDR2 is FYNNEI. The CDR3 has 15 residues. J was trimmed by 5 bases and V by 4 bases; bases with no gene match: 10. The CDR3 DNA reads as TGTGCCAGCAGTGGGGGAGTAGCGGGTCCCGAGACCCAGTACTTC. This codes for CASSGGVAGPETQYF.

The genes are TRBV30 and TRBJ2-7; 8 bases match TRBD2. Looked up from germline, CDR1 is GTSNPN and CDR2 is SVGIG (reference sequence). The CDR3 is 14 residues long. Trimming removed 2 bases from V and 3 bases from J; junction bases left unmatched: 6. For the CDR3, the DNA is TGTGCCTGGAGTCGTAGCGGGAAAAACTACGAGCAGTACTTC. It codes for CAWSRSGKNYEQYF. Combining the CDR3 with reference TRBV30 and TRBJ2-7 gives the whole variable domain SQTIHQWPATLVQPVGSPLSLECTVEGTSNPNLYWYRQAAGRGLQLLFYSVGIGQISSEVPQNLSASRPQDRQFILSSKKLLLSDSGFYLCAWSRSGKNYEQYFGPGTRLTVT.

This rearrangement joins TRBV9 to TRBJ1-1; tentative D call: TRBD1 (5 bases). CDR1 and CDR2 from the germline V gene are SGDLS and YYNGEE. V gave up 3 bases and J gave up 0 bases, with 9 bases separating them. The CDR3 is made up of 14 amino acids. In nucleotides, the CDR3 is TGTGCCAGCAGCGCCCCGACAGTGAACACTGAAGCTTTCTTT. Translating it yields CASSAPTVNTEAFF. The full variable domain, rest sourced from reference TRBV9 and TRBJ1-1, is DSGVTQTPKHLITATGQRVTLRCSPRSGDLSVYWYQQSLDQGLQFLIQYYNGEERAKGNILERFSAQQFPDLHSELNLSSLELGDSALYFCASSAPTVNTEAFFGQGTRLTVV.

The V gene is TRBV6-5, the J gene TRBJ1-1; tentative D call: TRBD1 (5 bases). The V end lost 2 bases, the J end lost 4 bases, and 14 bases lay between the germline ends. The CDR3 covers 15 residues. CDR1 MNHEY and CDR2 SVGAGI come from the germline V gene. CDR3: CASSYESGSRTEAFF. The DNA for the CDR3 is TGTGCCAGCAGTTACGAGTCAGGGTCGCGCACTGAAGCTTTCTTT.

The V and J genes are TRBV5-6 and TRBJ1-2; D is unclear. CDR1 and CDR2 from the germline V gene are SGHDT and YYEEEE. The CDR3 has 15 residues. V shed 4 bases and J shed 11 bases, with 24 bases lying between them. The CDR3 is CASSLRPRSLAGYTF. CDR3 nucleotides: TGTGCCAGCAGCCTAAGGCCCCGCAGTTTAGCCGGGTACACCTTC.

The V call is TRBV27, the J call TRBJ1-5; possible D gene TRBD1, 5 bases. The V end lost 2 bases, the J end lost 2 bases, and 16 bases lay between the germline ends. Per the germline V gene, CDR1 is MNHEY and CDR2 is SMNVEV (reference sequence). The CDR3 extends over 17 amino acids. This CDR3 reads CASSLRQWGLGNQPQHF. CDR3 nucleotides: TGTGCCAGCAGTTTAAGACAGTGGGGCTTGGGCAATCAGCCCCAGCATTTT.

The rearrangement links TRBV14 to TRBJ2-1; D unclear. CDR3 length: 15 amino acids. The V and J ends lost 4 bases and 2 bases respectively, with 12 bases between them. Germline V gene lookup returns CDR1 SGHDN and CDR2 FVKESK. The CDR3 spells CASSRWPPAYNEQFF. As DNA, the CDR3 is TGTGCCAGCAGCCGCTGGCCTCCAGCCTACAATGAGCAGTTCTTC.

This chain uses TRBV25-1 with TRBJ2-7; D is perhaps TRBD1 (5 bases). Germline V gives CDR1 MGHDK, CDR2 SYGVNS. CDR3 length: 15 residues. The V end was cut by 5 bases, the J end by 2 bases, with 16 bases between. The CDR3 sequence is CASSPRSGSPYEQYF. The CDR3 DNA follows: TGTGCCAGCAGTCCTCGTTCAGGGTCTCCCTACGAGCAGTACTTC.

This chain joins TRBV4-3 and TRBJ2-5; 10 bases match TRBD2. CDR1 and CDR2 (germline): LGHNA, YSLEER. V shed 4 bases, J shed 5 bases, and the junction held 10 bases outside the gene matches. CDR3 length equals 16 residues. CDR3 sequence reads: CASSPGVAGGGETQYF. For the CDR3, the DNA is TGCGCCAGCAGCCCCGGGGTAGCGGGGGGCGGGGAGACCCAGTACTTC.

As regards this clone: This may stem from a read error, because a much larger clone lies one nucleotide away. The chain combines TRBV7-6 with TRBJ2-7; tentative D call: TRBD1 (6 bases). The germline gives CDR1 SGHVS, CDR2 FNYEAQ. The CDR3 contains 15 residues. The CDR3 loop reads CASSRPGQSSYGQYF. The CDR3 DNA reads TGTGCCAGCAGCCGACCGGGACAAAGCTCCTACGGGCAGTACTTC.

This clone has only one observation. This sequence joins TRBV6-5 and TRBJ1-1, with D possibly being TRBD1 (5 bases). CDR1 is MNHEY, CDR2 SVGAGI, per germline. The CDR3 loop spans 13 amino acids. Trimming took off 4 bases at V and 7 bases at J, with 13 bases between the two ends. Here the CDR3 DNA reads TGTGCCAGCAGTTCCAGCCTAGGGGTTGAAGCTTTCTTT. Protein: CASSSSLGVEAFF.

A single count supports this clone. J is TRBJ2-5 and V is TRBV2; 10 bases are a match to TRBD2. V shed 3 bases, J shed 11 bases, and the junction held 12 bases outside the gene matches. Germline V gene data show CDR1 as SNHLY and CDR2 as FYNNEI. This CDR3 region has 15 residues. In DNA form, the CDR3 reads TGTGCCAGCAGTGAGATAGCGGGGGGCCCCGTGGGGCAGTACTTC. It specifies CASSEIAGGPVGQYF. The whole variable domain, filled in from reference TRBV2 and TRBJ2-5, reads EPEVTQTPSHQVTQMGQEVILRCVPISNHLYFYWYRQILGQKVEFLVSFYNNEISEKSEIFDDQFSVERPDGSNFTLKIRSTKLEDSAMYFCASSEIAGGPVGQYFGPGTRLLVL.

J is TRBJ2-7 and V is TRBV27, with TRBD1 matching 9 bases. The CDR3 contains 14 residues. CDR1 MNHEY and CDR2 SMNVEV come from the germline V gene (reference sequence). The V and J ends lost 6 bases and 9 bases, in that order; junction bases with no gene match: 12. The CDR3 here is CASRPGQGITGQYF. In DNA form, the CDR3 reads TGTGCCAGCAGACCGGGACAGGGTATTACCGGGCAGTACTTC.

The chain links TRBV6-1 to TRBJ1-1, with TRBD1 matching over 9 bases. CDR3 length equals 16 residues. After removal of 0 bases from V and 4 bases from J, the junction contained 6 bases not matched to a gene. Germline V lookup: CDR1 MNHNS, CDR2 SASEGT. Here the CDR3 reads CASSEAGTGWVTEAFF. In DNA, the CDR3 is TGTGCCAGCAGTGAAGCTGGGACAGGGTGGGTCACTGAAGCTTTCTTT.